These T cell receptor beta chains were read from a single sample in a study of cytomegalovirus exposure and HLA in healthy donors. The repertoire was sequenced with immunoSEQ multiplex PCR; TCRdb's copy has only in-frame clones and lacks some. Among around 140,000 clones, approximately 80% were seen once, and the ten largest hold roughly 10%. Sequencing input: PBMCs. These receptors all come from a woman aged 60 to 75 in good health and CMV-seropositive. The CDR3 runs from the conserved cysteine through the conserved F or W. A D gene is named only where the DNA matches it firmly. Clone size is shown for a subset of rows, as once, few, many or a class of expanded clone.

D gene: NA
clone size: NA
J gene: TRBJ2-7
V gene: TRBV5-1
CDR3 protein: CASSLVAGTYEQYF
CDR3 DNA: TGCGCCAGCAGCTTGGTGGCGGGAACCTACGAGCAGTACTTC

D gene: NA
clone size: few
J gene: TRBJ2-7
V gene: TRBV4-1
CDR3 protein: CASSQETVGQIYEQYF
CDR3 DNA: TGCGCCAGCAGCCAAGAGACCGTCGGACAGATCTACGAGCAGTACTTC

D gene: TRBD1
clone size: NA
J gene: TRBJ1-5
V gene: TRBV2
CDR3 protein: CASRGQGNQPQHF
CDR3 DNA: TGTGCCAGCAGGGGACAGGGCAATCAGCCCCAGCATTTT

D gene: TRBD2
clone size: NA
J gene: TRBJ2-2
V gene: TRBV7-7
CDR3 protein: CASSPGLAGGTGELFF
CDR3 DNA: TGTGCTAGCAGCCCCGGACTAGCGGGAGGCACCGGGGAGCTGTTTTTT

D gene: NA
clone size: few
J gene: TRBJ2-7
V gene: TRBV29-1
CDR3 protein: CSVVGGLGAHEQYF
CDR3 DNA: TGCAGCGTTGTGGGGGGGCTAGGGGCCCACGAGCAGTACTTC

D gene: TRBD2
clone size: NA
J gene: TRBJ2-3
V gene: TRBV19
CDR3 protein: CASSIDPAGDWDTQYF
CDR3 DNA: TGTGCCAGTAGTATAGATCCAGCGGGAGATTGGGATACGCAGTATTTT

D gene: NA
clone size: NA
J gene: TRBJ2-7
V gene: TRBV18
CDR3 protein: CASSPGPGREQYF
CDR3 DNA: TGTGCCAGCTCACCCGGACCTGGGAGGGAGCAGTACTTC

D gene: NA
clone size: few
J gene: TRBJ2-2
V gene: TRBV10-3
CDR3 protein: CAITDGHVNTGELFF
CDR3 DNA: TGTGCCATCACTGACGGACACGTGAACACCGGGGAGCTGTTTTTT

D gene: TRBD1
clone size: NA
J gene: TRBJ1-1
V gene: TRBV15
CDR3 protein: CATSRDSIYRGAEAFF
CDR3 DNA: TGTGCCACCAGCAGGGACTCCATATACAGGGGCGCTGAAGCTTTCTTT

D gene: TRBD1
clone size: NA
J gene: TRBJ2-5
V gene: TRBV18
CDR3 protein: CASSPTDRVVIEETQYF
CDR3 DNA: TGTGCCAGCTCACCTACAGACAGGGTGGTTATAGAAGAGACCCAGTACTTC

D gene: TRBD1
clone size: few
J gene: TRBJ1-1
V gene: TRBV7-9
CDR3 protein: CASSGMGQTNTEAFF
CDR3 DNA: TGTGCCAGCAGCGGGATGGGACAGACGAACACTGAAGCTTTCTTT

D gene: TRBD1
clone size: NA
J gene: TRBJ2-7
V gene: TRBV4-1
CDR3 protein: CASKNRDRAGYEQYF
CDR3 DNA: TGCGCCAGCAAGAATAGGGACAGGGCGGGCTACGAGCAGTACTTC

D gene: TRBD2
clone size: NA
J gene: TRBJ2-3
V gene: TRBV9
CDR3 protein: CASSATGTSGMIDTQYF
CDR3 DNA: TGTGCCAGCAGCGCCACCGGGACTAGCGGGATGATAGATACGCAGTATTTT

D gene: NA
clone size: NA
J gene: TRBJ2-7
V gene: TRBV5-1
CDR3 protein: CASSFDTQEDYEQYF
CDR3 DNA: TGCGCCAGCAGCTTTGACACCCAGGAAGACTACGAGCAGTACTTC

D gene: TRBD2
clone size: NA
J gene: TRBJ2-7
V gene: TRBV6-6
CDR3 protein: CASRLLATYEQYF
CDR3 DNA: TGTGCCAGCAGGCTACTAGCGACCTACGAGCAGTACTTC

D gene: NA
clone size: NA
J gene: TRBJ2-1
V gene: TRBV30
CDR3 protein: CAWSLSLGRGAYNEQFF
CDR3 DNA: TGTGCCTGGAGTCTTTCTTTGGGCAGGGGAGCGTACAATGAGCAGTTCTTC

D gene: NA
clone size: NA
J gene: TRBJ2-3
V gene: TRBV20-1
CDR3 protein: CSAFGGITQYF
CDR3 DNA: TGCAGTGCCTTTGGGGGGATTACGCAGTATTTT